This T cell receptor beta chain was identified during a study of blood T cell repertoires in COVID-19. At the level of the study: Sites in the United States, Italy and Spain provided acute and convalescent COVID-19 samples.

Germline loops: CDR1 LNHDA, CDR2 SQIVND (reference sequence). The CDR3 extends over 17 amino acids. The V end lost 3 bases, the J end lost 1 base, and 16 bases lay between the germline ends. Original handling: Estimation of nucleated cell counts relied on the amplification of reference gene primers. Clones were read by immunoSEQ multiplex PCR, and TCRdb kept only the in-frame ones, dropping some. V and J calls and clone size are given by that table; D and trimming were obtained from the DNA. The sample shows some 240,000 clones, 84% of them seen only once. Sequencing was done on a sample of peripheral blood. The chain employs TRBV19 and TRBJ1-5, with D possibly matching TRBD1 (6 bases). This receptor was taken from a woman aged 40 to 50 who had recovered from COVID-19. The CDR3 bases are TGTGCCAGTAGTATCATTCCACCCGACAGGAGCAATCAGCCCCAGCATTTT. Translating gives CASSIIPPDRSNQPQHF.